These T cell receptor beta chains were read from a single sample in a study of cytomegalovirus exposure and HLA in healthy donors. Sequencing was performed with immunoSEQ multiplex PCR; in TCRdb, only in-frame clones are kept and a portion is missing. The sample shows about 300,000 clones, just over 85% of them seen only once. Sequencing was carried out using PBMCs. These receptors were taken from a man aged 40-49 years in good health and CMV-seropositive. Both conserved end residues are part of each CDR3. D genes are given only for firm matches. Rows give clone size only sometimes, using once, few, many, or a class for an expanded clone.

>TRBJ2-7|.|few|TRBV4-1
CASSQWVGQGTYEQYF
TGCGCCAGCAGCCAATGGGTTGGGCAGGGGACCTACGAGCAGTACTTC
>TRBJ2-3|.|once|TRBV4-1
CASSQVGSGLTDTQYF
TGCGCCAGCAGCCAAGTAGGTAGCGGCCTCACAGATACGCAGTATTTT
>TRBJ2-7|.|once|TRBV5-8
CASSSDNHYEQYF
TGTGCCAGCAGCTCGGACAATCACTACGAGCAGTACTTC
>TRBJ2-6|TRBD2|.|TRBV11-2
CASSLAGASGANVLTF
TGTGCCAGCAGTCTAGCGGGGGCGTCTGGGGCCAACGTCCTGACTTTC
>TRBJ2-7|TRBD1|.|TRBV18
CASSPPTGVGEQYF
TGTGCCAGCTCACCACCAACAGGGGTGGGCGAGCAGTACTTC
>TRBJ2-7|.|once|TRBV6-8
CASSYSNSEQYF
TGTGCCAGCAGTTACTCCAACTCCGAGCAGTACTTC
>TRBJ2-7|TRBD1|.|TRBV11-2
CASSFQGQGKSSYEQYF
TGTGCCAGCAGCTTCCAAGGACAGGGGAAGAGCTCCTACGAGCAGTACTTC
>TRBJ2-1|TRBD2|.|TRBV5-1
CASSPASGAWSEQFF
TGCGCCAGCAGCCCGGCTAGCGGTGCCTGGAGTGAGCAGTTCTTC
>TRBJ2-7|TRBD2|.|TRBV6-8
CASSSTGTSSYEQYF
TGTGCCAGCAGCTCAACCGGGACTAGCTCCTACGAGCAGTACTTC
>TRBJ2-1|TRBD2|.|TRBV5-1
CASSFSGGDYNEQFF
TGCGCCAGCAGCTTTTCGGGAGGGGACTACAATGAGCAGTTCTTC
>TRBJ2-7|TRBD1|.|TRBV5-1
CASSLETGVFMNPYEQYF
TGCGCCAGCAGCTTGGAGACAGGGGTCTTTATGAACCCCTACGAGCAGTACTTC
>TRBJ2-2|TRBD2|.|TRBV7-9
CASSPGLNTGELFF
TGTGCCAGCAGCCCGGGACTAAACACCGGGGAGCTGTTTTTT
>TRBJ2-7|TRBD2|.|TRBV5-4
CASSSGLAGFEQYF
TGTGCCAGCAGCTCGGGACTAGCGGGGTTCGAGCAGTACTTC
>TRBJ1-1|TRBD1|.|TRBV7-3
CASSLSSGGNTEAFF
TGTGCCAGCAGCTTATCCTCAGGGGGGAACACTGAAGCTTTCTTT
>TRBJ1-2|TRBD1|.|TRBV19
CASSIWSGTGVYGYTF
TGTGCCAGTAGTATTTGGTCCGGGACAGGCGTCTATGGCTACACCTTC
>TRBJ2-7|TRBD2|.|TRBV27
CASGLAGGSYEQYF
TGTGCCAGCGGACTAGCGGGAGGATCCTACGAGCAGTACTTC
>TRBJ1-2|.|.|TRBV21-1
CASSKYNQGRGRNYGYTF
TGTGCCAGCAGCAAATATAACCAGGGCAGGGGGAGGAACTATGGCTACACCTTC
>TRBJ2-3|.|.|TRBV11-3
CASSLDTADTQYF
TGTGCCAGCAGCTTAGATACAGCAGATACGCAGTATTTT
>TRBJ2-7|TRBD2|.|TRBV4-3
CASSQDLTSGSANEQYF
TGCGCCAGCAGCCAAGATCTAACTAGCGGGAGCGCCAACGAGCAGTACTTC
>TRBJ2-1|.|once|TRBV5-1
CASSPISVYNEQFF
TGCGCCAGCTCTCCCATCAGCGTCTACAATGAGCAGTTCTTC
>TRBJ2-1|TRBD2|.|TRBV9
CASRFGLVSGRAHNEQFF
TGTGCCAGCAGGTTTGGGCTGGTAAGCGGGAGGGCCCACAATGAGCAGTTCTTC
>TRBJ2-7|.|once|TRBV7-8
CASSLVPSYEQYF
TGTGCCAGCAGCTTAGTTCCCAGCTACGAGCAGTACTTC
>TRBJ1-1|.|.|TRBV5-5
CASSLLSQVNTEAFF
TGTGCCAGCAGCTTGTTATCGCAGGTGAACACTGAAGCTTTCTTT
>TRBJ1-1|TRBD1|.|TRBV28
CASSSTGGGKNTEAFF
TGTGCCAGCAGTTCAACAGGGGGCGGGAAGAACACTGAAGCTTTCTTT
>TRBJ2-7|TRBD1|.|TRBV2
CASSGTGSYEQYF
TGTGCCAGCAGCGGGACAGGCTCCTACGAGCAGTACTTC
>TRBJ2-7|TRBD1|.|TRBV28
CASSLTGVGSYEQYF
TGTGCCAGCAGCTTAACAGGGGTCGGATCCTACGAGCAGTACTTC
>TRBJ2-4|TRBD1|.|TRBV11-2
CASSLDTGVLDF
TGTGCCAGCAGCTTAGACACAGGGGTCTTGGACTTC
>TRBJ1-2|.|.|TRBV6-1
CASSSMTDYGYTF
TGTGCCAGCAGTTCGATGACAGACTATGGCTACACCTTC
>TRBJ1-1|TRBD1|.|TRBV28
CASGPGTGGRNTEAFF
TGTGCCAGCGGACCCGGGACAGGGGGCCGGAACACTGAAGCTTTCTTT
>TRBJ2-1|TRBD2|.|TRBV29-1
CSVLRASGGSSYNEQFF
TGCAGCGTGCTAAGGGCTAGCGGGGGGAGCTCCTACAATGAGCAGTTCTTC
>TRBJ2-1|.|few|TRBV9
CASSLGATYNEQFF
TGTGCCAGCAGCCTTGGGGCTACCTACAATGAGCAGTTCTTC
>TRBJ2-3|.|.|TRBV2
CASSNRDISSTDTQYF
TGTGCCAGCAGCAATCGGGACATCTCAAGCACAGATACGCAGTATTTT
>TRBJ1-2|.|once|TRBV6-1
CASRPWEGRDYGYTF
TGTGCCAGCAGGCCCTGGGAGGGTAGAGACTATGGCTACACCTTC
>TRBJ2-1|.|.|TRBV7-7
CASSPRDFSSYNEQFF
TGTGCTAGCAGCCCCCGGGACTTTAGCTCCTACAATGAGCAGTTCTTC
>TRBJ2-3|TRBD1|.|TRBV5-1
CASSPSGWTGSGNF
TGCGCCAGCAGCCCGTCCGGCTGGACAGGGTCTGGGAATTTT
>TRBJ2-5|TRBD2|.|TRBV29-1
CSASGRVLQETQYF
TGCAGCGCTAGCGGGAGGGTTCTACAAGAGACCCAGTACTTC
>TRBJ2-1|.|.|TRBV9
CASSVAPGNEQFF
TGTGCCAGCAGCGTAGCCCCGGGTAATGAGCAGTTCTTC
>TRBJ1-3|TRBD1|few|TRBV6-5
CASRRQGAFPDTIYF
TGTGCCAGCAGGAGGCAGGGGGCTTTTCCGGACACCATATATTTT
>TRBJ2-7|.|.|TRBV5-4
CASSLGFLGYSYEQYF
TGTGCCAGCAGCTTGGGGTTTCTCGGTTACTCCTACGAGCAGTACTTC
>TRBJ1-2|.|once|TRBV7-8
CASSHAEGGYTF
TGTGCCAGCAGCCACGCGGAGGGGGGCTACACCTTC
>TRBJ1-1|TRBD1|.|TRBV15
CATSLQRTGYTEAFF
TGTGCCACCAGCTTACAGAGGACAGGGTACACTGAAGCTTTCTTT
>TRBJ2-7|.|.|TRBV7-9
CASSYSTDEEQYF
TGTGCCAGCAGCTATTCGACAGATGAGGAGCAGTACTTC
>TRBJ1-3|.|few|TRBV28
CASSPQEGGNTIYF
TGTGCCAGCAGTCCCCAGGAAGGCGGAAACACCATATATTTT
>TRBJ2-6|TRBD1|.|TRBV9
CASKTGGNGANVLTF
TGTGCCAGCAAGACAGGGGGAAATGGGGCCAACGTCCTGACTTTC
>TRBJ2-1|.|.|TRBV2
CASPDLDEQFF
TGTGCCAGCCCCGACTTGGATGAGCAGTTCTTC
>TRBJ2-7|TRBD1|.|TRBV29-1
CSVEEGKTGGHEQYF
TGCAGCGTTGAAGAAGGGAAAACAGGGGGCCACGAGCAGTACTTC
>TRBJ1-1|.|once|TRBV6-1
CASSEPGGLSEAFF
TGTGCCAGCAGTGAACCTGGTGGCCTCTCCGAAGCTTTCTTT
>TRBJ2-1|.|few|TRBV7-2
CASSGSSDPYNEQFF
TGTGCCAGCAGCGGCTCTAGCGATCCCTACAATGAGCAGTTCTTC
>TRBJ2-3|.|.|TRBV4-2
CASSQDRASTDTQYF
TGTGCCAGCAGCCAAGACAGGGCCTCCACAGATACGCAGTATTTT
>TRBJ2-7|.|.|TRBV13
CASSPSGATYEQYF
TGTGCCAGCAGCCCATCAGGGGCTACCTACGAGCAGTACTTC
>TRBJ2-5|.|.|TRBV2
CASDYSAGDGEETQYF
TGTGCCAGCGACTACTCCGCTGGGGATGGCGAAGAGACCCAGTACTTC
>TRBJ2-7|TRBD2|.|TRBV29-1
CSVGLAVSYEQYF
TGCAGCGTGGGACTAGCGGTATCCTACGAGCAGTACTTC
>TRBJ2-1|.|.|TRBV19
CASIRTGGSYNEQFF
TGTGCCAGTATCAGAACAGGAGGGTCCTACAATGAGCAGTTCTTC
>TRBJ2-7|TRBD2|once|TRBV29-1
CSVGTSGSAYEQYF
TGCAGCGTTGGGACTAGCGGGTCCGCCTACGAGCAGTACTTC